The 13 T cell receptor beta chains reported below all come from one sample, sequenced in a study of tumor-infiltrating lymphocytes in oesophageal squamous cell carcinoma. TCRdb reprocessed the PCR reads with MiXCR, giving one entry per CDR3 protein. Here the sample spans about 10,000 distinct CDR3 sequences, 55% to 75% being singletons. Sequences were obtained from esophageal tumor tissue. The receptors stem from a female donor with esophageal squamous cell carcinoma.

This clonotype is a singleton in its sample. This rearrangement joins TRBV7-2 to TRBJ2-3, with 8 bases aligning to TRBD2. Germline CDR1 SGHTA, CDR2 FQGNSA. This CDR3 region has 13 residues. CDR3 amino acids: CATGREGSDTQYF. The CDR3 DNA sequence: TGTGCAACCGGACGGGAGGGGTCAGATACGCAGTATTTT.

The rearrangement links TRBV7-2 to TRBJ2-5; 10 bases are shared with TRBD1. J was trimmed by 5 bases and V by 4 bases; bases with no gene match: 1. The CDR3 is 13 residues long. The V gene's germline CDR1 is SGHTA and CDR2 FQGNSA. The CDR3 loop reads CASSSDRGETQYF. CDR3 coding DNA: TGTGCCAGCAGCTCGGACAGGGGGGAGACCCAGTACTTC.

This clonotype was counted between two and nine times. This chain joins TRBV12-3 or TRBV12-4 and TRBJ2-5; tentatively, D is TRBD1 or TRBD2 (5 bases each). V lost 3 bases, J lost 11 bases, and 19 bases lay in between. The CDR3 runs to 14 residues. Written as DNA, the CDR3 is TGTGCCAGCAGTTTGGACGGGGCCTTAGCTGAGCAGTACTTC. This sequence encodes CASSLDGALAEQYF.

This clonotype was detected ten times or more. A much larger clone sits a single nucleotide away, making a read error possible. V gene TRBV10-3 combines with J gene TRBJ2-5; possible D gene TRBD2, 6 bases. Trimming pared 4 bases from V and 11 bases from J, leaving 17 bases between. Germline V gene data show CDR1 as ENHRY and CDR2 as SYGVKD. The CDR3 runs to 13 residues. The CDR3 nucleotides read TGTGCCATCAGTGTGGACCGGGAGAATGAGCAGTACTTC. Translating it yields CAISVDRENEQYF.

V usage is TRBV11-2 and J usage is TRBJ1-5; possibly TRBD1 for D (5 bases). V was pared by 1 base and J by 7 bases, with 14 bases between. This CDR3 has 15 amino acids. Germline loops: CDR1 SGHAT, CDR2 FQNNGV. CDR3 DNA: TGTGCCAGCAGCTTAGTCGCAGGGTCAGGACAGCCCCAGCATTTT. This codes for CASSLVAGSGQPQHF.

This rearrangement joins TRBV7-9 to TRBJ2-5; 8 positions agree with TRBD2. The J call may be mistaken, given a closer DNA end match to TRBJ2-1. The CDR3 sequence is 15 residues long. The V gene's germline CDR1 is SEHNR and CDR2 FQNEAQ (reference sequence). The CDR3 nucleotides read TGTGCCAGCAGCTTAGACGGGGGGGCGTCGGATGAGCAGTTCTTC. This gives the protein CASSLDGGASDEQFF.

This chain links TRBV7-2 with TRBJ2-1; 7 bases map to TRBD1. The J call may be in error: the DNA end matches TRBJ2-7 better. Germline V lookup: CDR1 SGHTA, CDR2 FQGNSA. CDR3 length: 14 amino acids. In DNA, the CDR3 is TGTGCCAGCAGCCGGGACAGCCTCTCCTACGAGCAGTACTTC. Encoded protein: CASSRDSLSYEQYF.

The gene calls are TRBV7-6 and TRBJ2-7, with D unclear. TRBJ2-1 explains the end of the DNA better; the J call may be wrong. This CDR3 comprises 12 residues. CDR1 and CDR2 from the germline V gene are SGHVS and FNYEAQ. In DNA, the CDR3 is TGTGCCAGCAGCTTACCCGGGAATGAGCAGTTCTTC. Protein product: CASSLPGNEQFF.

The CDR3 nucleotides are TGTGCCAGCAGCGTGGGTCCCCATGACAATGAGCAGTTCTTC. It specifies CASSVGPHDNEQFF. V is TRBV7-3 and J is TRBJ2-1; unclear D gene. This CDR3 spans 14 amino acids. V gave up 5 bases and J gave up 5 bases, with 13 bases separating them. Germline CDR1 SGHTA, CDR2 FQGTGA.

This clonotype is judged medium-sized. The chain carries TRBV6-1 and TRBJ2-1; D is ambiguous. The CDR3 consists of 11 residues. Per the germline V gene, CDR1 is MNHNS and CDR2 is SASEGT. The V gene lost 5 bases and the J gene lost 8 bases, with 7 bases spanning the gap. The CDR3 region has the DNA TGTGCCAGCAGTTCACGCGATGAGCAGTTCTTC. This sequence encodes CASSSRDEQFF.

The chain carries TRBV12-3 or TRBV12-4 and TRBJ2-5; no definite D call. V shed 5 bases and J shed 5 bases, with 15 bases lying between them. The CDR3 extends over 14 amino acids. The CDR3 DNA is TGTGCCAGCAGTCTAGAGTTGTATGGGGAGACCCAGTACTTC. Its translation is CASSLELYGETQYF.

In its sample, this clonotype was seen a few times. J is TRBJ2-1 and V is TRBV7-2; 7 bases map to TRBD2. The CDR3 runs to 14 residues. CDR1 and CDR2 (germline): SGHTA, FQGNSA. Trimming cost V 3 bases and J 5 bases; bases outside gene matches: 4. The DNA of the CDR3 is TGTGCCAGCAGCTTCTCGGGGGGAAACAATGAGCAGTTCTTC. Residues: CASSFSGGNNEQFF.

This clonotype was detected many times. The rearrangement links TRBV6-1 to TRBJ1-5; the D is unclear. This CDR3 spans 15 amino acids. Deletions cut 6 bases from V and 0 bases from J, with 12 bases between. Germline CDR1 and CDR2: MNHNS and SASEGT. In DNA, the CDR3 is TGTGCCAGCAGCGCCCTGGTGGATAGCAATCAGCCCCAGCATTTT. Amino acids: CASSALVDSNQPQHF.